The 5 T cell receptor beta chains in this list originate from one sample, sequenced in a study of cytomegalovirus exposure and HLA in healthy donors. Use of 60 Vbeta and 13 Jbeta primers characterized the PCR. Sequencing used immunoSEQ multiplex PCR; TCRdb keeps in-frame clones, though not all of them. The sample has roughly 120,000 clones, approximately 61% seen once. What was sequenced was PBMCs. All receptors derive from a man aged 30 to 45 in good health and CMV-seropositive.

V and J are TRBV28 and TRBJ2-2; 7 positions match TRBD1. The CDR3 is made up of 14 amino acids. Germline CDR1 MDHEN, CDR2 SYDVKM. V lost 8 bases and J lost 4; bases outside the gene matches: 7. In DNA, the CDR3 is TGTGCCAGCTACTCAGGGGGAATCACCGGGGAGCTGTTTTTT. It yields the protein CASYSGGITGELFF.

This chain uses TRBV2 with TRBJ2-5; possibly TRBD2 for D (6 bases). The J call is doubtful: the DNA matches TRBJ2-7 better. CDR1 and CDR2 (germline): SNHLY, FYNNEI. CDR3 size: 15 residues. CDR3 sequence (DNA): TGTGCCAGCATCAACAAAGGGGACTTCTCCTACGAGCAGTACTTC. It yields the protein CASINKGDFSYEQYF.

This clone was seen a handful of times. V and J are TRBV5-1 and TRBJ2-7; tentative D call: TRBD2 (5 bases). The V gene lost 0 bases and the J gene lost 1 base, with 14 bases spanning the gap. Germline CDR1 reads SGHRS; CDR2 reads YFSETQ. The CDR3 consists of 16 residues. This CDR3 is CASSLDAAEDSYEQYF. CDR3 coding DNA: TGCGCCAGCAGCTTGGATGCGGCGGAGGATTCCTACGAGCAGTACTTC.

The chain links TRBV13 to TRBJ2-1; TRBD1 matches 9 bases. The V segment lost 1 base and the J segment 8 bases; nucleotides outside the gene matches: 12. CDR1 is PRHDT, CDR2 FYEKMQ, per germline (reference sequence). This CDR3 is built from 17 residues. CDR3 in amino acids: CASSLVSWTGAKDEQFF. The CDR3 region has the DNA TGTGCCAGCAGCTTAGTTTCTTGGACAGGGGCCAAGGATGAGCAGTTCTTC.

The rearrangement links TRBV5-4 to TRBJ2-5; 10 positions agree with TRBD2. Germline V lookup: CDR1 SGHNT, CDR2 YYREEE (reference sequence). The CDR3 has 16 amino acids. Trimming took 0 bases from V and 3 from J; bases not matched to a gene: 5. CDR3 loop: CASSLGGTSAEETQYF. The CDR3 nucleotides read TGTGCCAGCAGCTTGGGGGGGACTAGCGCAGAAGAGACCCAGTACTTC.